A single sample gave rise to the 9 T cell receptor beta chains below, sequenced in a study of STAT5B mutations in CD4+ large granular lymphocyte leukemia. Produced via immunoSEQ multiplex PCR; TCRdb's table is partial and in-frame only. This sample has 25,000 to 35,000 clones; approximately 91% occur once, and the top ten carry 0.41%. The sequenced sample consisted of CD4+ T cells from blood buffy coats. The receptors stem from a human donor in good health.

V and J are TRBV5-8 and TRBJ2-3; D gene uncertain. There are 12 residues in the CDR3. Deletions cut 4 bases from V and 1 base from J, with 4 bases between. Germline V gene lookup returns CDR1 SGHTS and CDR2 YDEGEE. The CDR3 coding sequence is TGTGCCAGCAGCCCGCGCACAGATACGCAGTATTTT. Encoded protein: CASSPRTDTQYF.

The V and J genes are TRBV6-5 and TRBJ2-2; no clear D gene. CDR3 length: 12 amino acids. The V end was cut by 6 bases, the J end by 6 bases, with 8 bases between. Germline CDR1 MNHEY, CDR2 SVGAGI. CDR3 protein: CASSFGSGELFF. The CDR3 bases are TGTGCCAGCAGCTTTGGATCCGGGGAGCTGTTTTTT.

Written as DNA, the CDR3 is TGTGCCAGCTCACCAGGGCTAGAAAAAGCCGGGGAGCTGTTTTTT. Residues: CASSPGLEKAGELFF. The chain links TRBV18 to TRBJ2-2; D is ambiguous. Per the germline V gene, CDR1 is KGHSH and CDR2 is LQKENI. Trimming stripped 2 bases from V and 6 bases from J, with 13 bases between. The CDR3 has 15 residues.

The chain recombines TRBV10-2 with TRBJ2-5; D possibly matches TRBD1 or TRBD2 (9 bases each). V gave up 2 bases and J gave up 5 bases, with 30 bases separating them. Germline loops: CDR1 WSHSY, CDR2 SAAADI. The CDR3 has 20 amino acids. The CDR3 spells CASSETQGASGRRSRETQYF. CDR3 nucleotides: TGCGCCAGCAGTGAGACACAGGGGGCCAGCGGGAGGCGGTCACGGGAGACCCAGTACTTC.

The chain links TRBV7-2 to TRBJ2-2, with 8 bases identical to TRBD2. The CDR3 length is 16 residues. Trimming at V came to 4 bases and at J to 7 bases, leaving 11 bases not matched to a gene. Germline V CDR1 and CDR2: SGHTA, FQGNSA. The CDR3 protein is CASSSPRAGGHGELFF. CDR3 DNA sequence: TGTGCCAGCAGCTCTCCTAGGGCGGGAGGACACGGGGAGCTGTTTTTT.

The V call is TRBV6-1, the J call TRBJ2-3; 9 bases are a match to TRBD1. The CDR3 has 14 amino acids. The germline V gene has CDR1 MNHNS and CDR2 SASEGT. Trimming removed 5 bases from V and 6 bases from J; junction bases left unmatched: 6. The CDR3 DNA reads as TGTGCCAGCAGTACCGGGACAGGGAGGGATACGCAGTATTTT. Protein: CASSTGTGRDTQYF.

This chain connects TRBV18 to TRBJ1-3; unclear D gene. The V gene's germline CDR1 is KGHSH and CDR2 LQKENI. Trimming removed 1 base from V and 0 bases from J, with 10 bases in between. The CDR3 runs 16 residues. DNA of the CDR3: TGTGCCAGCTCACCACAGGTCATAGACTCTGGAAACACCATATATTTT. Its translation: CASSPQVIDSGNTIYF. Using reference TRBV18 and TRBJ1-3 for the parts outside the CDR3, the full variable domain is NAGVMQNPRHLVRRRGQEARLRCSPMKGHSHVYWYRQLPEEGLKFMVYLQKENIIDESGMPKERFSAEFPKEGPSILRIQQVVRGDSAAYFCASSPQVIDSGNTIYFGEGSWLTVV.

The chain combines TRBV11-2 with TRBJ1-1; D may be TRBD1 (5 bases). The CDR3 extends over 11 amino acids. Trimming left V 6 bases short and J 11 bases short, with 13 bases between. Germline CDR1 and CDR2: SGHAT and FQNNGV. In nucleotides, the CDR3 is TGTGCCAGCAGTCACACATGGGGGGCTTTCTTT. Protein product: CASSHTWGAFF.

The chain combines TRBV30 with TRBJ2-2, with 7 bases matching TRBD2. The trim removed 4 bases at V and 1 base at J, leaving 3 bases unmatched. The germline gives CDR1 GTSNPN, CDR2 SVGIG (reference sequence). This CDR3 spans 14 amino acids. CDR3 in DNA: TGTGCCTGGAAGAAGCGGGAGAACACCGGGGAGCTGTTTTTT. Amino acids: CAWKKRENTGELFF.